Presented here are 27 T cell receptor beta chains from one specimen sequenced in a study of shared clonotypes between healthy human individuals. This table comes from immunoSEQ multiplex PCR, and its TCRdb copy is limited to in-frame clones, with some not included. The table records around 1.6 million clones, about 98% of them present only once. The source material was naive CD4+ T cells sorted from blood. Subset defined: CD45RA+ positively selected. The receptors here all came from a man aged 25 to 40 in good health.

This chain uses TRBV10-2 with TRBJ1-1; the D is unclear. This CDR3 has 14 residues. V gave up 5 bases and J gave up 3 bases, with 13 bases separating them. Germline V gene data show CDR1 as WSHSY and CDR2 as SAAADI. The CDR3 sequence is CASSHRKIDTEAFF. In nucleotides, the CDR3 is TGCGCCAGCAGTCACAGAAAGATTGACACTGAAGCTTTCTTT.

The rearrangement uses TRBV7-3 and TRBJ1-1; no definite D call. The CDR3 is 15 amino acids. The V end lost 5 bases, the J end lost 4 bases, and 17 bases lay between the germline ends. Germline values: CDR1 SGHTA, CDR2 FQGTGA. The CDR3 region is CASSPQSGMGTEAFF. In DNA, the CDR3 is TGTGCCAGCAGCCCCCAGTCGGGGATGGGCACTGAAGCTTTCTTT.

The chain couples TRBV19 to TRBJ2-7, with 7 bases matching TRBD2. This CDR3 comprises 14 residues. CDR1 LNHDA and CDR2 SQIVND come from the germline V gene (reference sequence). Trimming took 5 bases from V and 6 from J; bases not matched to a gene: 10. The CDR3 loop reads CASSLRTSSGEQYF. The CDR3 bases are TGTGCCAGTAGTCTCCGGACTAGTTCGGGCGAGCAGTACTTC. The full variable domain, rest sourced from reference TRBV19 and TRBJ2-7, is DGGITQSPKYLFRKEGQNVTLSCEQNLNHDAMYWYRQDPGQGLRLIYYSQIVNDFQKGDIAEGYSVSREKKESFPLTVTSAQKNPTAFYLCASSLRTSSGEQYFGPGTRLTVT.

The chain couples TRBV5-1 to TRBJ2-1, with 9 bases identical to TRBD1. The CDR3 is 17 amino acids. V lost 5 bases, J lost 1 base, and 10 bases stayed unmatched. Germline values: CDR1 SGHRS, CDR2 YFSETQ. The CDR3 region is CASRSTAGQGSYNEQFF. The CDR3 bases are TGCGCCAGCAGGTCCACGGCGGGACAGGGATCCTACAATGAGCAGTTCTTC.

The CDR3: CASSSDRGYNEQFF. DNA for the CDR3: TGTGCCAGCAGCTCCGACAGGGGCTACAATGAGCAGTTCTTC. The chain couples TRBV7-3 to TRBJ2-1; 8 bases are shared with TRBD1. The CDR3 contains 14 residues. The V gene's germline CDR1 is SGHTA and CDR2 FQGTGA. The trim removed 4 bases at V and 3 bases at J, leaving 2 bases unmatched.

This chain connects TRBV5-4 to TRBJ2-3, with 7 bases fitting TRBD2. Germline CDR1 reads SGHNT; CDR2 reads YYREEE (reference sequence). Unmatched junction bases numbered 9, after V lost 6 bases and J lost 2 bases. The CDR3 runs to 15 residues. The CDR3 loop reads CASKTGLDSTDTQYF. The CDR3 DNA reads as TGTGCCAGCAAGACCGGACTAGACTCCACAGATACGCAGTATTTT.

This chain links TRBV5-1 with TRBJ2-1, with 13 bases that match TRBD2. With 3 bases clipped from V and 6 bases from J, the junction kept 6 bases outside the gene matches. The CDR3 contains 16 residues. Germline CDR1 SGHRS, CDR2 YFSETQ. Here the CDR3 DNA reads TGCGCCAGCAGCTCCGCTGGACTAGCGGGAGCCAATGAGCAGTTCTTC. This encodes CASSSAGLAGANEQFF.

CDR3 sequence: CASSPRGTSGSYEQYF. CDR3 DNA sequence: TGTGCCAGCAGTCCTCGCGGGACTAGCGGGAGCTACGAGCAGTACTTC. The rearrangement joins TRBV11-3 to TRBJ2-7; 14 bases align to TRBD2. Germline CDR1 is SGHNT and CDR2 is YENEEA. This CDR3 has 16 residues. Trimming cost V 6 bases and J 3 bases; bases outside gene matches: 7.

The V gene is TRBV10-3, the J gene TRBJ2-7; D may be TRBD2 (5 bases). V was cut by 10 bases and J by 5 bases, with 15 bases left in between. The CDR3 loop spans 12 amino acids. CDR1 is ENHRY and CDR2 is SYGVKD in the germline V gene. The CDR3 DNA reads as TGTGCCACGAGCGCGTCCGGGAACGAGCAGTACTTC. Translating it yields CATSASGNEQYF.

The chain couples TRBV7-2 to TRBJ2-7; the match to TRBD2 covers 8 bases. The CDR3 consists of 14 residues. Germline V gene data show CDR1 as SGHTA and CDR2 as FQGNSA. The trim removed 8 bases at V and 5 bases at J, leaving 11 bases unmatched. The CDR3 here is CASVPGGGRNEQYF. In nucleotides, the CDR3 is TGTGCCAGCGTCCCCGGGGGGGGGCGCAACGAGCAGTACTTC.

The V gene is TRBV10-2, the J gene TRBJ2-7; D may correspond to TRBD1 or TRBD2 (5 bases each). Germline V gene data show CDR1 as WSHSY and CDR2 as SAAADI. The CDR3 is made up of 14 amino acids. V lost 3 bases, J lost 3 bases, and 12 bases lay in between. As DNA, the CDR3 is TGCGCCAGCAGTGATCACAGGAGGCACTACGAGCAGTACTTC. Amino acids: CASSDHRRHYEQYF.

In regard to this clone: Germline is not matched at one junction end, which may reflect a read error. The chain is built from TRBV6-1 and TRBJ2-7; D might be TRBD1 or TRBD2, each matching 5 bases. Germline V gene sequence: CDR1 MNHNS, CDR2 SASEGT. CDR3 length: 13 residues. CDR3 protein: CASSVPGPSNINF. In DNA form, the CDR3 reads TGTGCCAGCAGCGTCCCGGGACCCTCGAATATAAACTTC.

The gene calls are TRBV29-1 and TRBJ1-2, with a tentative D call TRBD1 (6 bases). There are 13 residues in the CDR3. Deletions cut 2 bases from V and 6 bases from J, with 13 bases between. CDR1 and CDR2 (germline): SQVTM, ANQGSEA. CDR3 amino acids: CSVENQGRHGYTF. The CDR3, as DNA: TGCAGCGTTGAAAATCAGGGGCGGCATGGCTACACCTTC.

This clone was seen only once. The chain couples TRBV18 to TRBJ2-7; D is uncertain. The CDR3 runs to 15 residues. V lost 1 base to trimming and J lost 0 bases, with 10 bases between them. Germline assignment: CDR1 KGHSH and CDR2 LQKENI. CDR3 sequence reads: CASSPLNRNSYEQYF. As DNA, the CDR3 is TGTGCCAGCTCACCACTAAATCGGAACTCCTACGAGCAGTACTTC.

The chain uses TRBV19 and TRBJ1-2, with a tentative D call TRBD1 (6 bases). Per germline, CDR1 LNHDA and CDR2 SQIVND (reference sequence). The CDR3 sequence is 14 residues long. With 3 bases removed from V and 4 bases from J, the gap between germline ends came to 12 bases. The CDR3 region has the DNA TGTGCCAGTAGTATTCTGGGCAGGGGCTATGGCTACACCTTC. Its protein product is CASSILGRGYGYTF.

This rearrangement joins TRBV5-1 to TRBJ2-5; D unresolved. The CDR3 sequence is 15 residues long. From germline, CDR1 is SGHRS and CDR2 YFSETQ. The V end was cut by 0 bases, the J end by 2 bases, with 11 bases between. Here the CDR3 reads CASSLVLETQETQYF. The DNA for the CDR3 is TGCGCCAGCAGCTTGGTCCTAGAAACTCAAGAGACCCAGTACTTC.

The chain combines TRBV9 with TRBJ1-2; D not resolved. This CDR3 contains 13 residues. Trimming stripped 0 bases from V and 1 base from J, with 4 bases between. Per germline, CDR1 SGDLS and CDR2 YYNGEE. The CDR3 sequence: CASSVEDNYGYTF. CDR3 coding DNA: TGTGCCAGCAGCGTAGAGGATAACTATGGCTACACCTTC.

The V call is TRBV28, the J call TRBJ1-1, with no clear D. This CDR3 spans 14 amino acids. Germline V lookup: CDR1 MDHEN, CDR2 SYDVKM. V was trimmed by 4 bases and J by 0 bases, leaving 9 bases between them. The CDR3 is CASSSYGLNTEAFF. The CDR3 bases are TGTGCCAGCAGTTCCTACGGTTTGAACACTGAAGCTTTCTTT.

This chain connects TRBV7-9 to TRBJ1-3; tentatively, D is TRBD1 (5 bases). The CDR3 has 15 amino acids. CDR1 and CDR2 from the germline V gene are SEHNR and FQNEAQ (reference sequence). V was shortened by 2 bases and J by 0 bases, with 8 bases between the two germline ends. DNA of the CDR3: TGTGCCAGCAGCTTAAGGGGTTCCTCTGGAAACACCATATATTTT. It codes for CASSLRGSSGNTIYF.

J is TRBJ1-2 and V is TRBV5-1; the D gene is possibly TRBD1 (6 bases). From germline, CDR1 is SGHRS and CDR2 YFSETQ. The CDR3 spans 15 residues. V dropped 4 bases and J dropped 8 bases, with 21 bases sitting between them. The CDR3 DNA is TGCGCCAGCAGCCGGGCGCCTAACAGGGAGGACGGCTACACCTTC. Translation gives CASSRAPNREDGYTF.

V gene TRBV12-2 combines with J gene TRBJ1-5; the table's TRBD1 call for D was not verified on the DNA. TRBV12-2 constitutes a pseudogene. This CDR3 region has 17 residues. This chain's CDR3 is CASRLEFRGLTYQPQHF. The CDR3 DNA reads as TGTGCAAGTCGCTTAGAATTCAGGGGCCTTACCTATCAGCCCCAGCATTTT.

The chain has TRBV7-9 and TRBJ2-7, with unresolved D. V was shortened by 2 bases and J by 6 bases, with 14 bases between the two germline ends. CDR1 is SEHNR, CDR2 FQNEAQ, per germline (reference sequence). CDR3 size: 14 residues. This CDR3 reads CASSLNPNSAEQYF. For the CDR3, the DNA is TGTGCCAGCAGCTTAAACCCGAACAGTGCCGAGCAGTACTTC.

V gene TRBV5-4 combines with J gene TRBJ2-3, with a possible D match to TRBD1 (6 bases). The CDR3 has 17 residues. V lost 4 bases to trimming and J lost 5 bases, with 23 bases between them. The germline V gene has CDR1 SGHNT and CDR2 YYREEE (reference sequence). The CDR3 is CASSPQRRQALGDTQYF. The CDR3 DNA sequence: TGTGCCAGCAGCCCCCAACGCAGACAGGCTTTGGGAGATACGCAGTATTTT.

The chain carries TRBV2 and TRBJ2-7, with D maybe TRBD2 (5 bases). Deletions cut 3 bases from V and 6 bases from J, with 12 bases between. Per germline, CDR1 SNHLY and CDR2 FYNNEI. The CDR3 consists of 13 residues. CDR3 sequence reads: CASSDTSGIEQYF. DNA for the CDR3: TGTGCCAGCAGTGATACGTCGGGGATCGAGCAGTACTTC. The full variable domain, with the rest looked up from reference TRBV2 and TRBJ2-7, is EPEVTQTPSHQVTQMGQEVILRCVPISNHLYFYWYRQILGQKVEFLVSFYNNEISEKSEIFDDQFSVERPDGSNFTLKIRSTKLEDSAMYFCASSDTSGIEQYFGPGTRLTVT.

The V and J genes are TRBV19 and TRBJ2-7; 11 positions match TRBD2. This CDR3 comprises 15 residues. Unmatched junction bases numbered 3, after V lost 4 bases and J lost 1 base. The germline V gene encodes CDR1 LNHDA and CDR2 SQIVND (reference sequence). The CDR3 reads CASSTLAGGSYEQYF. The CDR3 bases are TGTGCCAGTAGTACATTAGCGGGAGGGTCCTACGAGCAGTACTTC. Full variable domain (missing parts from reference TRBV19 and TRBJ2-7): DGGITQSPKYLFRKEGQNVTLSCEQNLNHDAMYWYRQDPGQGLRLIYYSQIVNDFQKGDIAEGYSVSREKKESFPLTVTSAQKNPTAFYLCASSTLAGGSYEQYFGPGTRLTVT.

This rearrangement joins TRBV9 to TRBJ2-5, with TRBD2 as a possible D gene (6 bases). In germline, CDR1 is SGDLS, CDR2 YYNGEE. This CDR3 has 15 amino acids. V lost 3 bases to trimming and J lost 5 bases, with 17 bases between them. The CDR3 loop is CASSDQPSGLETQYF. The DNA for the CDR3 is TGTGCCAGCAGCGACCAGCCCAGCGGGTTGGAGACCCAGTACTTC.

V usage is TRBV30 and J usage is TRBJ2-5, with D maybe TRBD1 (6 bases). The CDR3 runs to 14 residues. Germline CDR1 GTSNPN, CDR2 SVGIG (reference sequence). The V end was cut by 8 bases, the J end by 1 base, with 17 bases between. The CDR3 nucleotides are TGTGCCGAACGGGACAAACTAAGCCAAGAGACCCAGTACTTC. The encoded protein is CAERDKLSQETQYF. The full variable domain, in which reference TRBV30 and TRBJ2-5 provide the parts outside the CDR3, is SQTIHQWPATLVQPVGSPLSLECTVEGTSNPNLYWYRQAAGRGLQLLFYSVGIGQISSEVPQNLSASRPQDRQFILSSKKLLLSDSGFYLCAERDKLSQETQYFGPGTRLLVL.